This T cell receptor beta chain was identified during a study of early T cells in non-severe SARS-CoV-2 infection. For the study at large: Chains from this unsorted whole-blood bulk RNA could not be paired.

Findings and caveats of the study: Sequences matched to VDJdb favored anti-spike CD8 responses, while private and CD4 specificities were missed.

The library protocol tagged individual cDNA molecules with unique molecular identifiers. MiXCR, applied by TCRdb to the 5' RACE reads, yields one record per CDR3 protein. This sample has some 67,000 distinct CDR3 sequences; 8% to 10% occur once, and the top ten carry roughly 15%. Concerning this clonotype itself: Its specificity is not known.

Looked up from germline, CDR1 is MNHEY and CDR2 is SVGAGI. The CDR3 extends over 15 amino acids. V gave up 2 bases and J gave up 5 bases, with 12 bases separating them. The TCR comes from an adult who was a healthcare worker with PCR-confirmed SARS-CoV-2 infection or an uninfected control (not recorded which). V and J are TRBV6-5 and TRBJ1-4, with D tentatively TRBD1 (5 bases). The sample here was whole blood, taken at baseline. The CDR3 loop is CASSYRWRGNEKLFF. DNA for the CDR3: TGTGCCAGCAGTTACCGTTGGCGGGGGAATGAAAAACTGTTTTTT.